The 3 T cell receptor beta chains given below trace back to one sample, sequenced in a study of CD8 T cells in Susac syndrome. Random hexamers were used to reverse transcribe an amount of about 0.5 to 1 ug RNA. TCRdb passed the immunoSEQ multiplex PCR reads through MiXCR, listing each CDR3 protein once. This table has about 170,000 distinct CDR3 sequences, 85% to 95% appearing once. The sequencing input was CD4+ T cells from PBMCs. These receptors all stem from a human donor with multiple sclerosis.

V usage is TRBV28 and J usage is TRBJ2-7, with D possibly being TRBD1 (6 bases). This CDR3 spans 15 amino acids. In germline, CDR1 is MDHEN, CDR2 SYDVKM. With 5 bases removed from V and 8 bases from J, the gap between germline ends came to 22 bases. CDR3: CASSPPGQGGRQQYF. As DNA, the CDR3 is TGTGCCAGCAGTCCTCCGGGACAAGGGGGTCGTCAGCAGTACTTC. The full variable domain, with the rest looked up from reference TRBV28 and TRBJ2-7, is DVKVTQSSRYLVKRTGEKVFLECVQDMDHENMFWYRQDPGLGLRLIYFSYDVKMKEKGDIPEGYSVSREKKERFSLILESASTNQTSMYLCASSPPGQGGRQQYFGPGTRLTVT.

J is TRBJ2-5 and V is TRBV28; 10 bases are a match to TRBD2. V shed 4 bases and J 5 bases; nucleotides not matched to a gene: 10. The germline V gene encodes CDR1 MDHEN and CDR2 SYDVKM. This CDR3 has 16 residues. CDR3 in amino acids: CASSSLPGTSEETQYF. The CDR3 bases are TGTGCCAGCAGTTCACTCCCCGGGACTAGCGAGGAGACCCAGTACTTC.

The V and J genes are TRBV6-5 and TRBJ2-3; maybe TRBD2 (5 bases). Germline-derived CDR1 and CDR2 are MNHEY and SVGAGI. This CDR3 is 14 amino acids long. V dropped 5 bases and J dropped 5 bases, with 14 bases sitting between them. The CDR3 DNA is TGTGCCAGCAGTCCCCGGGATCGAATAGATACGCAGTATTTT. It specifies CASSPRDRIDTQYF.